These 26 T cell receptor beta chains originate from one sample sequenced in a study of blood T cell repertoires in COVID-19. Profiled with immunoSEQ multiplex PCR; TCRdb holds only in-frame clones, not every one. The data show about 260,000 clones, with about nine tenths seen just once and 0.87% held by the top ten. The sample was PBMCs or T cells enriched from blood (not recorded which). These TCRs come from a man in his fifties or sixties who had been exposed to COVID-19.

The chain joins TRBV5-1 to TRBJ2-5; no definite D call. The CDR3 is 16 amino acids. Germline loops: CDR1 SGHRS, CDR2 YFSETQ. The V end was cut by 2 bases, the J end by 5 bases, with 19 bases between. CDR3 protein: CASSLGGAGSIETQYF. CDR3 DNA: TGCGCCAGCAGCTTAGGCGGAGCCGGATCTATTGAGACCCAGTACTTC.

The chain couples TRBV10-3 to TRBJ2-7, with TRBD1 matching over 10 bases. Trimming cost V 10 bases and J 6 bases; bases outside gene matches: 9. Germline V gene lookup returns CDR1 ENHRY and CDR2 SYGVKD. The CDR3 consists of 13 residues. CDR3 residues: CATAGDRGGEQYV. CDR3 DNA: TGTGCCACCGCGGGGGACAGGGGTGGCGAGCAGTACGTC.

The chain employs TRBV2 and TRBJ1-5, with 11 bases lining up with TRBD1. The V segment lost 4 bases and the J segment 9 bases; nucleotides outside the gene matches: 8. Germline CDR1 SNHLY, CDR2 FYNNEI. The CDR3 totals 15 residues. DNA for the CDR3: TGTGCCAGCAGTGGGACAGGGGGCCCTAATGGGCCCCAGCATTTT. Translation gives CASSGTGGPNGPQHF.

The chain is built from TRBV19 and TRBJ1-6; 9 bases fit TRBD1. This CDR3 has 14 residues. Germline CDR1 is LNHDA and CDR2 is SQIVND (reference sequence). J was trimmed by 10 bases and V by 7 bases; bases with no gene match: 8. CDR3: CASTLTGGGSPLHF. In DNA, the CDR3 is TGTGCCAGTACCCTGACAGGGGGAGGATCACCCCTCCACTTT.

The V and J genes are TRBV10-3 and TRBJ1-4; no clear D. V lost 6 bases and J lost 2, with 16 bases in between. The CDR3 contains 16 residues. CDR1 ENHRY and CDR2 SYGVKD come from the germline V gene. In nucleotides, the CDR3 is TGTGCCATCAGCCAGGCTTGGGGAGGCACTAATGAAAAACTGTTTTTT. It translates to CAISQAWGGTNEKLFF.

The CDR3 protein is CASSPSQGATNEKLFF. In nucleotides, the CDR3 is TGTGCCAGCTCACCGTCGCAGGGGGCAACTAATGAAAAACTGTTTTTT. This sequence joins TRBV18 and TRBJ1-4; TRBD1 matches at 7 bases. The CDR3 length is 16 residues. V gave up 3 bases and J gave up 0 bases; unmatched junction bases: 4. Germline V gene data show CDR1 as KGHSH and CDR2 as LQKENI.

This sequence joins TRBV11-3 and TRBJ2-7; the D gene is possibly TRBD1 (6 bases). The germline V and J ends were trimmed by 4 bases and 3 bases, with 10 bases remaining between them. Germline loops: CDR1 SGHNT, CDR2 YENEEA. The CDR3 is made up of 13 amino acids. CDR3 nucleotide sequence: TGTGCCAGCAGCTCCTCAGGGGACTACGAGCAGTACGTC. Its protein product is CASSSSGDYEQYV.

As for this clone: The sample has other DNA sequences that encode this CDR3 too. The rearrangement links TRBV4-1 to TRBJ1-5, with a possible D match to TRBD1 (5 bases). Trimming left V 0 bases short and J 1 base short, with 7 bases between. This CDR3 comprises 15 residues. Germline CDR1 MGHRA, CDR2 YSYEKL. CDR3 in amino acids: CASSQDGASNQPQHF. The CDR3 nucleotides are TGCGCCAGCAGCCAAGATGGGGCCAGCAATCAGCCCCAGCATTTT.

This chain uses TRBV14 with TRBJ2-1, with D hard to call. CDR3 length equals 14 residues. Trimming took 2 bases from V and 0 from J, leaving 5 bases between them. Germline lookup yields CDR1 SGHDN and CDR2 FVKESK. The CDR3 DNA sequence: TGTGCCAGCAGCCAATGGGCCTCCTACAATGAGCAGTTCTTC. Its translation: CASSQWASYNEQFF.

The genes are TRBV28 and TRBJ2-7; D is ambiguous. CDR1 and CDR2 from the germline V gene are MDHEN and SYDVKM. The CDR3 contains 13 residues. The V and J ends lost 7 bases and 2 bases respectively, with 12 bases between them. The CDR3 is CASTLRGPYEQYF. In DNA form, the CDR3 reads TGTGCCAGCACCCTTCGAGGCCCCTACGAGCAGTACTTC.

The V gene is TRBV28, the J gene TRBJ1-1; the D is unclear. Germline CDR1 MDHEN, CDR2 SYDVKM. This CDR3 is built from 11 residues. V gave up 2 bases and J gave up 5 bases, with 3 bases separating them. CDR3 amino acids: CASSLLTEAFF. CDR3 DNA: TGTGCCAGCAGTTTACTTACTGAAGCTTTCTTT.

V and J are TRBV7-9 and TRBJ2-2; TRBD2 is a possible D gene (5 bases). Germline lookup yields CDR1 SEHNR and CDR2 FQNEAQ (reference sequence). The CDR3 has 13 amino acids. CDR3 protein: CCASGFVTGELFF. For the CDR3, the DNA is TGTTGCGCATCGGGGTTCGTCACCGGGGAGCTGTTTTTT.

The V call is TRBV19, the J call TRBJ2-4, with D unresolved. The CDR3 contains 16 residues. Trimming stripped 4 bases from V and 1 base from J, with 14 bases between. The germline V gene encodes CDR1 LNHDA and CDR2 SQIVND (reference sequence). CDR3 sequence: CASSRSPDRAKNIQYF. The CDR3 nucleotides are TGTGCCAGTAGTAGAAGCCCCGATCGGGCCAAAAACATTCAGTACTTC.

This chain uses TRBV5-1 with TRBJ2-3; D is perhaps TRBD2 (5 bases). Germline V lookup: CDR1 SGHRS, CDR2 YFSETQ. With 0 bases removed from V and 6 bases from J, the gap between germline ends came to 8 bases. There are 13 residues in the CDR3. DNA of the CDR3: TGCGCCAGCAGCTTGGCTAGCCTTGATACGCAGTATTTT. Translated, it gives CASSLASLDTQYF. The full variable domain, rest sourced from reference TRBV5-1 and TRBJ2-3, is KAGVTQTPRYLIKTRGQQVTLSCSPISGHRSVSWYQQTPGQGLQFLFEYFSETQRNKGNFPGRFSGRQFSNSRSEMNVSTLELGDSALYLCASSLASLDTQYFGPGTRLTVL.

This chain uses TRBV4-2 with TRBJ1-5; no reliable D call. From germline, CDR1 is LGHNA and CDR2 YNFKEQ. V lost 0 bases to trimming and J lost 5 bases, with 5 bases between them. The CDR3 spans 13 residues. CDR3 amino acids: CASSQDRYQPQHF. The CDR3 DNA reads TGTGCCAGCAGCCAAGACAGGTATCAGCCCCAGCATTTT.

In nucleotides, the CDR3 is TGTGCCAGCAGCTATGGAGGAATTAGCTCCTATAATTCACCCCTCCACTTT. Translating it yields CASSYGGISSYNSPLHF. The chain links TRBV5-4 to TRBJ1-6; D is uncertain. The V end was cut by 3 bases, the J end by 0 bases, with 13 bases between. CDR1 SGHNT and CDR2 YYREEE come from the germline V gene (reference sequence). The CDR3 has 17 amino acids.

V is TRBV5-1 and J is TRBJ1-5, with D maybe TRBD1 (5 bases). The length of the CDR3 is 14 residues. Germline V gene sequence: CDR1 SGHRS, CDR2 YFSETQ. V was trimmed by 4 bases and J by 7 bases, leaving 15 bases between them. CDR3 sequence reads: CASSLTGGEQPQHF. CDR3 bases: TGCGCCAGCAGCCTAACAGGCGGGGAGCAGCCCCAGCATTTT. Full variable domain (rest looked up from reference TRBV5-1 and TRBJ1-5): KAGVTQTPRYLIKTRGQQVTLSCSPISGHRSVSWYQQTPGQGLQFLFEYFSETQRNKGNFPGRFSGRQFSNSRSEMNVSTLELGDSALYLCASSLTGGEQPQHFGDGTRLSIL.

V is TRBV29-1 and J is TRBJ1-4, with a weak D call TRBD1 (5 bases). The germline V gene encodes CDR1 SQVTM and CDR2 ANQGSEA. V dropped 4 bases and J dropped 8 bases, with 20 bases sitting between them. The CDR3 runs 15 residues. The CDR3 region is CSVVAGARGREKLFF. The CDR3 region has the DNA TGCAGCGTTGTGGCCGGGGCCCGCGGGAGGGAAAAACTGTTTTTT. The full variable domain, rest sourced from reference TRBV29-1 and TRBJ1-4, is SAVISQKPSRDICQRGTSLTIQCQVDSQVTMMFWYRQQPGQSLTLIATANQGSEATYESGFVIDKFPISRPNLTFSTLTVSNMSPEDSSIYLCSVVAGARGREKLFFGSGTQLSVL.

The chain combines TRBV11-2 with TRBJ1-2; 9 bases are shared with TRBD1. This CDR3 comprises 14 residues. The junction had 7 bases not matched to a gene; V was cut back by 7 bases and J by 4 bases. Germline CDR1 reads SGHAT; CDR2 reads FQNNGV. CDR3 DNA: TGTGCCAGCAACCCGGGACAGGGTTTCTATGGCTACACCTTC. It encodes CASNPGQGFYGYTF.

Written as DNA, the CDR3 is TGTGCCAGCAGCCCCGGACAGTATGGTGAAGCTTTCTTT. It is translated as CASSPGQYGEAFF. The V call is TRBV3-1 (or the pseudogene TRBV3-2), the J call TRBJ1-1, with a weak D call TRBD1 (6 bases). The V end was cut by 4 bases, the J end by 7 bases, with 13 bases between. This CDR3 region has 13 residues. Germline assignment: CDR1 LGHDT and CDR2 YNNKEL (reference sequence).

The V and J genes are TRBV24-1 and TRBJ1-2; D gene uncertain. The V end lost 2 bases, the J end lost 7 bases, and 19 bases lay between the germline ends. Germline loops: CDR1 KGHDR, CDR2 SFDVKD. The length of the CDR3 is 16 residues. The CDR3 bases are TGTGCCACCAGTGATTCCCGTTACGCCCTTTCGAGTGGCTACACCTTC. Amino acid sequence: CATSDSRYALSSGYTF.

Only a few counts were recorded for this clone. The chain carries TRBV7-8 and TRBJ2-7, with a tentative D call TRBD2 (6 bases). Germline CDR1 SGHVS, CDR2 FQNEAQ. The CDR3 totals 14 residues. V lost 8 bases and J 2 bases, leaving 16 bases between the germline ends. The CDR3 DNA reads TGTGCCAGCGCACTAGCTCATTTAACCTACGAGCAGTACGTC. It translates to CASALAHLTYEQYV.

The genes are TRBV11-3 and TRBJ2-5; TRBD1 agrees at 8 bases. V trimming: 4 bases; J trimming: 4 bases; junction bases outside the gene matches: 8. The CDR3 consists of 15 residues. Per the germline V gene, CDR1 is SGHNT and CDR2 is YENEEA. The CDR3 spells CASSSDREVGETQYF. The CDR3, as DNA: TGTGCCAGCAGCTCGGACAGGGAAGTAGGAGAGACCCAGTACTTC.

This clone was recorded once. The chain couples TRBV11-2 to TRBJ1-4, with 8 bases that match TRBD1. V trimming: 4 bases; J trimming: 10 bases; junction bases outside the gene matches: 11. The germline CDR1 and CDR2 sequences are SGHAT and FQNNGV. The CDR3 has 15 residues. DNA of the CDR3: TGTGCCAGCAGCTCTCAGCGGACAGGGCTTGGAAAACTGTTTTTT. Translation: CASSSQRTGLGKLFF.

The rearrangement joins TRBV5-1 to TRBJ2-1; 9 bases match TRBD1. The V segment lost 4 bases and the J segment 12 bases; nucleotides outside the gene matches: 8. Germline V gives CDR1 SGHRS, CDR2 YFSETQ. The CDR3 extends over 13 amino acids. The CDR3 region has the DNA TGCGCCAGCAGCCTAGGACAGGGGTACGTGCAGTTCTTC. As protein: CASSLGQGYVQFF.

This chain links TRBV7-8 with TRBJ2-7, with 11 bases matching TRBD2. The length of the CDR3 is 16 residues. Germline V CDR1 and CDR2: SGHVS, FQNEAQ. The junction had 12 bases not matched to a gene; V was cut back by 5 bases and J by 6 bases. The CDR3 bases are TGTGCCAGCAGCCGAGAACTAGCGGGAGAAGGGGGCGAGCAGTACGTC. It codes for CASSRELAGEGGEQYV.